The table lists the clone carrying this T cell receptor (beta chain) with a few counts. Antigen: not known. These data originate in a study of CD8 T cells in ankylosing spondylitis. Study conclusions and caveats: Past research had described some motif variants in reactive arthritis synovial fluid and blood.

TCRdb itself ran the 5' RACE reads through MiXCR, one entry per CDR3 protein. The table includes 150,000 to 250,000 distinct CDR3 sequences, around 13% detected once. CDR3 length equals 16 residues. Germline V lookup: CDR1 SGHNT, CDR2 YENEEA. V lost 3 bases and J lost 4; bases outside the gene matches: 9. The clonotype originates from a male donor with ankylosing spondylitis or in good health (not recorded which). The genes are TRBV11-3 and TRBJ2-3, with TRBD2 matching over 8 bases. The source material was blood, either unsorted or a sorted T cell fraction (not recorded which). The CDR3 here is CASSFFAGGGADTQYF. CDR3 DNA sequence: TGTGCCAGCAGCTTCTTCGCCGGGGGGGGCGCAGATACGCAGTATTTT.